These 8 T cell receptor beta chains originate from one sample sequenced in a study of blood T cell repertoires in COVID-19. Repertoires were generated with immunoSEQ multiplex PCR, while TCRdb's copy carries only in-frame clones and drops some. The table shows fewer than 250,000 clones, with roughly 91% occurring only once. Material for sequencing was peripheral blood. Receptor source: a man aged 30 to 45 with COVID-19, enrolled during active disease.

This rearrangement joins TRBV7-9 to TRBJ1-1, with 7 bases aligning to TRBD1. From germline, CDR1 is SEHNR and CDR2 FQNEAQ (reference sequence). This CDR3 is 17 amino acids long. V shed 5 bases and J 6 bases; nucleotides not matched to a gene: 18. Here the CDR3 reads CASSRPPTGVASPEAFF. The DNA for the CDR3 is TGTGCCAGCAGCCGGCCGCCTACAGGGGTAGCAAGTCCTGAAGCTTTCTTT.

This chain joins TRBV10-3 and TRBJ1-2; TRBD1 aligns across 11 bases. Trimming at V came to 6 bases and at J to 2 bases, leaving 2 bases not matched to a gene. The germline gives CDR1 ENHRY, CDR2 SYGVKD. The CDR3 is made up of 14 amino acids. The CDR3 nucleotides are TGTGCCATCAGGGGACAGGGGGAAAACTATGGCTACACCTTC. Translation: CAIRGQGENYGYTF.

The chain couples TRBV6-2 or TRBV6-3 to TRBJ1-1, with D possibly TRBD1 on 5 matching bases. V dropped 6 bases and J dropped 5 bases, with 16 bases sitting between them. From germline, CDR1 is MNHEY and CDR2 SVGEGT. The CDR3 covers 14 residues. In DNA form, the CDR3 reads TGTGCCAGCAGCGACGGGCAGGGAAGGACTGAAGCTTTCTTT. As protein: CASSDGQGRTEAFF.

Here the CDR3 DNA reads TGCGCCAGCAGCTTGGACGCCGGGACAGGGTACGCTGAAGCTTTCTTT. Translating it yields CASSLDAGTGYAEAFF. This chain links TRBV5-1 with TRBJ1-1; 9 bases are a match to TRBD1. V shed 0 bases, J shed 6 bases, and the junction held 9 bases outside the gene matches. This CDR3 contains 16 residues. From germline, CDR1 is SGHRS and CDR2 YFSETQ.

DNA of the CDR3: TGTGCCAGCAGCTATTCCGGGACAGGAGATTACAATGAGCAGTTCTTC. It specifies CASSYSGTGDYNEQFF. The rearrangement joins TRBV11-3 to TRBJ2-1; the match to TRBD1 covers 8 bases. The CDR3 sequence is 16 residues long. Germline assignment: CDR1 SGHNT and CDR2 YENEEA. The V segment lost 4 bases and the J segment 4 bases; nucleotides outside the gene matches: 9.

DNA for the CDR3: TGTGCCACCTCAGGGACAGGCACAGATACGCAGTATTTT. Protein: CATSGTGTDTQYF. The chain employs TRBV19 and TRBJ2-3; TRBD1 matches 7 bases. The length of the CDR3 is 13 residues. CDR1 is LNHDA and CDR2 is SQIVND in the germline V gene (reference sequence). J lost 1 base, V lost 10 bases, and 5 bases had no gene match.

This chain joins TRBV10-1 and TRBJ1-2; a possible D gene is TRBD1 (6 bases). This CDR3 is built from 13 residues. V was pared by 3 bases and J by 4 bases, with 9 bases between. Per germline, CDR1 WNHNN and CDR2 SYGVQD (reference sequence). The CDR3 DNA is TGCGCCAGCAGTGATGACAGGTTCTATGGCTACACCTTC. Protein product: CASSDDRFYGYTF.

The rearrangement joins TRBV7-9 to TRBJ1-2, with unresolved D. Germline V gene sequence: CDR1 SEHNR, CDR2 FQNEAQ (reference sequence). Trimming pared 5 bases from V and 11 bases from J, leaving 15 bases between. The CDR3 runs 12 residues. The CDR3 DNA reads TGTGCCAGCAGCCGAGGAGGTGGTGTTTACACCTTC. This sequence encodes CASSRGGGVYTF.